This section outlines one TCR beta chain sequence together with its context. The antigen is unknown. TCRdb's copy holds only in-frame clones and misses some; the assay was immunoSEQ multiplex PCR. The profile shows under 70,000 clones, approximately 83% of them singletons. The V gene's germline CDR1 is SNHLY and CDR2 FYNNEI. This CDR3 has 17 residues. V gave up 6 bases and J gave up 2 bases, with 22 bases separating them. Exclusion applied to patients with autoimmune disease history or systemic immunosuppression. Peripheral blood came from all dose cohorts at three timepoints. The data are from a study of OX40 agonist ivuxolimab in advanced cancers. Overall study results and limits: Expansion of clones was among the lowest in partial responders at 0.1-3.0 mg/kg. The mean number of expanded clones was higher in CD8+ T cells than in CD4+.

This TCR came from an adult with an advanced solid tumor such as melanoma, head and neck, liver or kidney cancer. The sample consisted of CD4+ or CD8+ T cells sorted from blood, taken in a trial of the OX40 agonist ivuxolimab. This rearrangement joins TRBV2 to TRBJ2-5; D might be TRBD2 (5 bases). Here the CDR3 DNA reads TGTGCCAGCAGCTTAGTGATAGTAGCGCAAAATCAAGAGACCCAGTACTTC. Residues: CASSLVIVAQNQETQYF. Looking up the rest from reference TRBV2 and TRBJ2-5 gives the full variable domain: EPEVTQTPSHQVTQMGQEVILRCVPISNHLYFYWYRQILGQKVEFLVSFYNNEISEKSEIFDDQFSVERPDGSNFTLKIRSTKLEDSAMYFCASSLVIVAQNQETQYFGPGTRLLVL.